Below are 30 T cell receptor beta chains sequenced from a single sample in a study of graft-versus-host responses after intestinal transplantation. Method: immunoSEQ multiplex PCR; TCRdb's copy keeps in-frame clones and lacks some. The sample includes about 9,700 clones, roughly 38% of them seen just once. The researchers put some 200,000 CFSE-labeled responder cells into plates with some 200,000 irradiated, violet-dye-labeled stimulator cells. The specimen comprised alloreactive CD8+ T cells from a mixed lymphocyte reaction culture, sampled before intestinal transplant. Subset given: CFSE-low proliferating T cells sorted from roughly 6-day pre-transplant mixed lymphocyte reaction (GvH or HvG direction). The receptors stem from a human patient who received an intestinal transplant.

This rearrangement joins TRBV19 to TRBJ1-6; D is ambiguous. CDR3 length: 14 amino acids. The germline V gene has CDR1 LNHDA and CDR2 SQIVND (reference sequence). Trimming pared 5 bases from V and 5 bases from J, leaving 10 bases between. CDR3 in DNA: TGTGCCAGTAGTGAGAGGAGAAATAATTCACCCCTCCACTTT. Protein product: CASSERRNNSPLHF. The whole variable domain, remainder taken from reference TRBV19 and TRBJ1-6, is DGGITQSPKYLFRKEGQNVTLSCEQNLNHDAMYWYRQDPGQGLRLIYYSQIVNDFQKGDIAEGYSVSREKKESFPLTVTSAQKNPTAFYLCASSERRNNSPLHFGNGTRLTVT.

This chain connects TRBV19 to TRBJ2-2; 8 bases agree with TRBD2. Trimming removed 4 bases from V and 4 bases from J; junction bases left unmatched: 14. Germline V gene lookup returns CDR1 LNHDA and CDR2 SQIVND (reference sequence). The CDR3 consists of 18 residues. DNA of the CDR3: TGTGCCAGTAGTACCCCGGCGGGGGGCCTCATTGGCACCGGGGAGCTGTTTTTT. Amino acid sequence: CASSTPAGGLIGTGELFF.

V usage is TRBV27 and J usage is TRBJ2-1, with a tentative D call TRBD2 (5 bases). The CDR3 spans 15 residues. CDR1 is MNHEY and CDR2 is SMNVEV in the germline V gene (reference sequence). V lost 8 bases, J lost 3 bases, and 17 bases lay in between. The CDR3 sequence is CASATLAGIYNEQFF. The CDR3 DNA reads TGTGCCAGCGCCACGCTCGCCGGGATCTACAATGAGCAGTTCTTC.

The rearrangement uses TRBV9 and TRBJ2-7; possibly TRBD1 for D (5 bases). V lost 0 bases to trimming and J lost 0 bases, with 13 bases between them. Germline V lookup: CDR1 SGDLS, CDR2 YYNGEE. CDR3 size: 16 residues. CDR3 sequence: CASSVGGRAASYEQYF. CDR3 nucleotides: TGTGCCAGCAGCGTAGGCGGCAGGGCTGCCTCCTACGAGCAGTACTTC.

This clone was picked up a small number of times. The rearrangement uses TRBV19 and TRBJ1-1; tentative D call: TRBD1 (5 bases). With 4 bases removed from V and 0 bases from J, the gap between germline ends came to 15 bases. The CDR3 runs 16 residues. Germline V lookup: CDR1 LNHDA, CDR2 SQIVND (reference sequence). CDR3 region: CASSTFLGPVNTEAFF. The DNA for the CDR3 is TGTGCCAGTAGTACCTTTTTGGGGCCGGTGAACACTGAAGCTTTCTTT.

The V and J genes are TRBV6-1 and TRBJ2-2, with D perhaps matching TRBD2 (6 bases). Germline loops: CDR1 MNHNS, CDR2 SASEGT. Trimming stripped 4 bases from V and 3 bases from J, with 15 bases between. The CDR3 length is 16 residues. The DNA for the CDR3 is TGTGCCAGCAGTGGACCGGGAGAAACCCACACCGGGGAGCTGTTTTTT. Encoded protein: CASSGPGETHTGELFF.

J is TRBJ2-2 and V is TRBV10-3, with a weak D call TRBD2 (6 bases). Germline CDR1 is ENHRY and CDR2 is SYGVKD. CDR3 size: 15 residues. V gave up 0 bases and J gave up 1 base, with 6 bases separating them. The DNA for the CDR3 is TGTGCCATCAGTGAGTCTAGCGGGAACACCGGGGAGCTGTTTTTT. This sequence encodes CAISESSGNTGELFF.

In its sample, this clone was seen a few times. The rearrangement uses TRBV30 and TRBJ2-7; 8 bases are a match to TRBD2. CDR1 is GTSNPN, CDR2 SVGIG, per germline (reference sequence). This CDR3 is 14 amino acids long. V gave up 4 bases and J gave up 3 bases; unmatched junction bases: 8. CDR3 residues: CAWTPAGVYYEQYF. The CDR3 coding sequence is TGTGCCTGGACCCCAGCGGGGGTCTACTACGAGCAGTACTTC.

The CDR3 protein is CASSQNPAYEQYF. CDR3 sequence (DNA): TGCGCCAGCAGCCAAAATCCAGCCTACGAGCAGTACTTC. V is TRBV4-1 and J is TRBJ2-7; D gene ambiguous. Trimming left V 2 bases short and J 2 bases short, with 7 bases between. The V gene's germline CDR1 is MGHRA and CDR2 YSYEKL. This CDR3 comprises 13 residues.

The V call is TRBV18, the J call TRBJ2-1, with D perhaps TRBD2 (6 bases). The CDR3 totals 17 residues. In germline, CDR1 is KGHSH, CDR2 LQKENI. The V and J ends lost 3 bases and 0 bases respectively, with 15 bases between them. CDR3 loop: CASSPSGALSSYNEQFF. In DNA form, the CDR3 reads TGTGCCAGCTCACCCTCGGGAGCCTTGAGCTCCTACAATGAGCAGTTCTTC. The variable domain in full, with the rest retrieved from reference TRBV18 and TRBJ2-1, is NAGVMQNPRHLVRRRGQEARLRCSPMKGHSHVYWYRQLPEEGLKFMVYLQKENIIDESGMPKERFSAEFPKEGPSILRIQQVVRGDSAAYFCASSPSGALSSYNEQFFGPGTRLTVL.

This clone is labeled medium-sized. The genes are TRBV4-1 and TRBJ1-4; D perhaps matches TRBD1 (5 bases). Between the trimmed V and J ends, which lost 6 bases and 0 bases, there was a span of 11 bases. The CDR3 loop spans 15 amino acids. Germline CDR1 MGHRA, CDR2 YSYEKL. For the CDR3, the DNA is TGCGCCAGCAGGGGACTGGTTGCAACTAATGAAAAACTGTTTTTT. It codes for CASRGLVATNEKLFF.

The J gene is TRBJ2-1, the V gene TRBV9; TRBD1 aligns across 10 bases. The V gene's germline CDR1 is SGDLS and CDR2 YYNGEE. Trimming at V came to 2 bases and at J to 10 bases, leaving 3 bases not matched to a gene. The CDR3 covers 13 residues. The CDR3 region has the DNA TGTGCCAGCAGCGTGGACAGGGGGGGGGAGCAGTTCTTC. It translates to CASSVDRGGEQFF.

This sequence joins TRBV6-4 and TRBJ2-7; 10 nucleotides match TRBD1. V trimming: 10 bases; J trimming: 6 bases; junction bases outside the gene matches: 12. The CDR3 consists of 14 residues. Looked up from germline, CDR1 is MRHNA and CDR2 is SNTAGT. In DNA form, the CDR3 reads TGTGCCATAAGTCGGGACAGGGGCCCTCTCGAGCAGTACTTC. It encodes CAISRDRGPLEQYF.

The chain combines TRBV4-1 with TRBJ2-4, with D maybe TRBD2 (6 bases). V gave up 6 bases and J gave up 0 bases, with 15 bases separating them. The CDR3 spans 16 residues. Germline CDR1 MGHRA, CDR2 YSYEKL. The CDR3 sequence is CASSKRWDLAKNIQYF. The CDR3 DNA reads TGCGCCAGCAGTAAAAGGTGGGACTTAGCCAAAAACATTCAGTACTTC.

The chain links TRBV11-2 to TRBJ2-3, with 9 nucleotides matching TRBD1. The CDR3 is 15 residues long. Trimming at V came to 5 bases and at J to 5 bases, leaving 8 bases not matched to a gene. Germline V gene sequence: CDR1 SGHAT, CDR2 FQNNGV. The CDR3 sequence: CASSPWGQGRDTQYF. The DNA of the CDR3 is TGTGCCAGCAGCCCCTGGGGACAGGGCAGAGATACGCAGTATTTT.

In its sample, this clone was seen a few times. The chain uses TRBV5-4 and TRBJ1-3; tentative D call: TRBD1 (5 bases). Per the germline V gene, CDR1 is SGHNT and CDR2 is YYREEE (reference sequence). The CDR3 is 18 residues long. V dropped 4 bases and J dropped 0 bases, with 20 bases sitting between them. The CDR3 protein is CASSLTMNWGDSGNTIYF. The DNA of the CDR3 is TGTGCCAGCAGCCTGACTATGAACTGGGGGGACTCTGGAAACACCATATATTTT.

The CDR3 loop reads CASSFGTGPLYEQYF. As DNA, the CDR3 is TGTGCCAGCAGCTTCGGGACAGGGCCTCTATACGAGCAGTACTTC. The chain employs TRBV11-2 and TRBJ2-7; 9 nucleotides agree with TRBD1. The V and J ends lost 3 bases and 4 bases, in that order; junction bases with no gene match: 7. Germline-derived CDR1 and CDR2 are SGHAT and FQNNGV. The CDR3 sequence is 15 residues long.

This clone appeared a few times. This chain joins TRBV21-1 and TRBJ2-7; no check of the table's D call, TRBD1, against the DNA was made. TRBV21-1 is a listed pseudogene. CDR3 length: 13 residues. CDR3 sequence reads: CASSLHSRGEQYF. CDR3 DNA: TGTGCCAGCAGCCTTCACAGCAGGGGAGAGCAGTACTTC.

This clone was picked up a small number of times. The chain combines TRBV7-3 with TRBJ2-3; a possible D gene is TRBD2 (6 bases). The V end lost 5 bases, the J end lost 8 bases, and 14 bases lay between the germline ends. This CDR3 has 13 residues. Germline V gene lookup returns CDR1 SGHTA and CDR2 FQGTGA. As DNA, the CDR3 is TGTGCCAGCAGCCCCCGACTAGGAGGTACGCAGTATTTT. Translation gives CASSPRLGGTQYF.

The V call is TRBV7-8, the J call TRBJ2-1, with 14 bases fitting TRBD2. The length of the CDR3 is 18 residues. Trimming at V came to 1 base and at J to 9 bases, leaving 11 bases not matched to a gene. Germline V gene data show CDR1 as SGHVS and CDR2 as FQNEAQ. The CDR3 is CASSLGPGLAGGSGEQFF. The CDR3 DNA reads as TGTGCCAGCAGCTTAGGTCCCGGACTAGCGGGGGGCTCAGGTGAGCAGTTCTTC.

J is TRBJ2-6 and V is TRBV30; a possible D gene is TRBD1 (6 bases). Germline V gene sequence: CDR1 GTSNPN, CDR2 SVGIG (reference sequence). Trimming pared 0 bases from V and 1 base from J, leaving 16 bases between. This CDR3 spans 18 amino acids. CDR3 nucleotides: TGTGCCTGGAGTGTCCTCCCAGGGGAAAGTTCTGGGGCCAACGTCCTGACTTTC. Protein sequence: CAWSVLPGESSGANVLTF. Full variable domain (outside the CDR3, taken from reference TRBV30 and TRBJ2-6): SQTIHQWPATLVQPVGSPLSLECTVEGTSNPNLYWYRQAAGRGLQLLFYSVGIGQISSEVPQNLSASRPQDRQFILSSKKLLLSDSGFYLCAWSVLPGESSGANVLTFGAGSRLTVL.

This chain uses TRBV28 with TRBJ1-5; 9 nucleotides align to TRBD1. Germline V CDR1 and CDR2: MDHEN, SYDVKM. The CDR3 sequence is 16 residues long. With 3 bases clipped from V and 9 bases from J, the junction kept 12 bases outside the gene matches. The CDR3: CASSLYRGLFEAPQHF. The CDR3 nucleotides read TGTGCCAGCAGTTTGTACAGGGGGCTATTCGAGGCGCCCCAGCATTTT.

CDR3 loop: CATSSVGTAYNSPLHF. The CDR3 DNA reads TGTGCCACCAGCAGTGTCGGGACAGCCTATAATTCACCCCTCCACTTT. The chain joins TRBV15 to TRBJ1-6, with 7 nucleotides matching TRBD1. Germline V lookup: CDR1 LNHNV, CDR2 YYDKDF (reference sequence). V lost 3 bases and J lost 2; bases outside the gene matches: 4. There are 16 residues in the CDR3. Based on the CDR3 plus reference TRBV15 and TRBJ1-6, the full variable domain is DAMVIQNPRYQVTQFGKPVTLSCSQTLNHNVMYWYQQKSSQAPKLLFHYYDKDFNNEADTPDNFQSRRPNTSFCFLDIRSPGLGDTAMYLCATSSVGTAYNSPLHFGNGTRLTVT.

The sample holds a few counts of this clone. The chain carries TRBV23-1 and TRBJ2-2, with D perhaps matching TRBD1 (6 bases). TRBV23-1 is an open reading frame, and its role is uncertain. Between the trimmed V and J ends, which lost 3 bases and 0 bases, there was a span of 14 bases. The CDR3 spans 17 residues. CDR3 protein: CASSQLPGTPNTGELFF. The CDR3 DNA reads TGCGCCAGCAGTCAGTTACCCGGGACACCGAACACCGGGGAGCTGTTTTTT.

This chain uses TRBV18 with TRBJ2-1, with TRBD1 as a possible D gene (5 bases). The CDR3 contains 15 residues. The V gene lost 3 bases and the J gene lost 7 bases, with 16 bases spanning the gap. Germline V gene lookup returns CDR1 KGHSH and CDR2 LQKENI. In nucleotides, the CDR3 is TGTGCCAGCTCACCGTACGCAGGGTTCTTGAATGAGCAGTTCTTC. Translation: CASSPYAGFLNEQFF.

The J gene is TRBJ2-1, the V gene TRBV11-2; D is unclear. There are 11 residues in the CDR3. V dropped 4 bases and J dropped 9 bases, with 7 bases sitting between them. The germline V gene has CDR1 SGHAT and CDR2 FQNNGV. CDR3 in DNA: TGTGCCAGCAGCTCGCGCCCTGAGCAGTTCTTC. Protein: CASSSRPEQFF.

This chain joins TRBV9 and TRBJ2-2, with a weak D call TRBD2 (5 bases). The CDR3 contains 13 residues. Trimming stripped 2 bases from V and 7 bases from J, with 9 bases between. Germline V gene lookup returns CDR1 SGDLS and CDR2 YYNGEE. The CDR3 nucleotides read TGTGCCAGCAGCGTTGGACTGCGCGGGGAGCTGTTTTTT. It is translated as CASSVGLRGELFF.

The CDR3 here is CAISAPYTGELFF. In DNA, the CDR3 is TGTGCCATCAGTGCCCCGTACACCGGGGAGCTGTTTTTT. The chain links TRBV10-3 to TRBJ2-2; D not certain. V lost 4 bases to trimming and J lost 3 bases, with 6 bases between them. The CDR3 covers 13 residues. CDR1 and CDR2 from the germline V gene are ENHRY and SYGVKD.

Only a few counts were recorded for this clone. V usage is TRBV9 and J usage is TRBJ1-6, with 7 bases identical to TRBD1. Per germline, CDR1 SGDLS and CDR2 YYNGEE. This CDR3 has 14 residues. V lost 0 bases and J lost 9; bases outside the gene matches: 3. CDR3 in DNA: TGTGCCAGCAGCGTAGGAGACAGGGCTTCACCCCTCCACTTT. Its translation: CASSVGDRASPLHF.

This clone came up a few times. The sample contains more than one DNA sequence encoding this CDR3. This sequence joins TRBV5-4 and TRBJ2-1; 10 positions agree with TRBD2. V shed 4 bases, J shed 0 bases, and the junction held 4 bases outside the gene matches. Germline CDR1 is SGHNT and CDR2 is YYREEE (reference sequence). The CDR3 covers 16 residues. The CDR3 sequence: CASSGSSGSSYNEQFF. The CDR3 coding sequence is TGTGCCAGCAGCGGGTCTAGCGGGAGCTCCTACAATGAGCAGTTCTTC.